This T cell receptor (beta chain) was identified during a study of blood T cell repertoires in COVID-19 (TCRdb year 2020). Study-wide context: The collaborator samples originated in the United States, Italy and Spain and spanned the acute and convalescent phases of COVID-19. The material from the prospective study consisted of cDNA or gDNA derived from T cells, B-cell-depleted T cells, or PBMCs. Deeply sampled blood TCRbeta repertoires from subjects exposed to, actively infected with, or recovered from COVID-19 were included in the dataset. The repertoires were released in a freely available public database meant as a resource for research on the immune response to SARS-CoV-2. The samples were drawn from the first 160 participants of the ongoing ImmuneRACE study and from 950 to 1,500 subjects provided by 6 global collaborators. The sample metadata nearly always contained a de-identified subject ID, COVID-19 status, age in years and sex. HLA class I and class II types, where available, came from metadata supplied by the sample provider rather than from assay-based typing.

TCRbeta CDR3 regions were amplified from genomic DNA by means of the immunoSEQ Assay, a bias-controlled multiplex PCR. As for the authors' bioinformatics: The number of nucleated cells in each sample was estimated by amplification of reference gene primers within the assay. To quantify the absolute abundance of each unique TCRbeta CDR3 rearrangement, sequence reads were collapsed and filtered. For each sample, productive Simpson clonality was calculated as the square root of Simpson's diversity index over productive rearrangements. The table was pulled from immuneACCESS by TCRdb, which kept in-frame rearrangements only. Such tables lose some clones; where checked, under half of the loss comes from unresolved V genes, and the rest has no known cause. V and J calls plus clone size are reproduced from that table; the DNA served to infer D and trimming. The sample table lists 100,000 to 150,000 clones, about 86% of them with a count of one. The ten top clones hold less than 2.5% of the sample.

Broader findings and caveats from the paper: The amount of clinical and demographic metadata varied by source and participant and was provided uncurated.

Whole blood was collected in K2EDTA tubes by collaborating institutions according to the institutions' own protocols. For TCRbeta analysis, collaborators shipped samples in one of three forms: frozen whole blood, isolated PBMCs, or DNA extracted from either of those sample types. V and J are trimmed by 3 bases and 9 bases, and the gene matches miss 7 bases of the junction. The CDR3 goes from the cysteine to the phenylalanine over 15 residues. The CDR3 DNA has 45 bases and is translated from base 1. From the germline V gene, CDR1 is SGHNT and CDR2 is YENEEA. Regarding this clone: Its antigen remains unidentified. No per-base quality is available; no much larger clone lies one base away.

Recombination linked TRBV11-3 to TRBJ1-6, and 8 junction bases match TRBD1. The source of this sequence is a woman between 45 and 65 years old with acute or convalescent COVID-19. The sequencing input was peripheral blood. Here is the DNA: TGTGCCAGCAGCTTGCCAGGGGGCAGAGGTTCACCCCTCCACTTT. Translated, this is CASSLPGGRGSPLHF.